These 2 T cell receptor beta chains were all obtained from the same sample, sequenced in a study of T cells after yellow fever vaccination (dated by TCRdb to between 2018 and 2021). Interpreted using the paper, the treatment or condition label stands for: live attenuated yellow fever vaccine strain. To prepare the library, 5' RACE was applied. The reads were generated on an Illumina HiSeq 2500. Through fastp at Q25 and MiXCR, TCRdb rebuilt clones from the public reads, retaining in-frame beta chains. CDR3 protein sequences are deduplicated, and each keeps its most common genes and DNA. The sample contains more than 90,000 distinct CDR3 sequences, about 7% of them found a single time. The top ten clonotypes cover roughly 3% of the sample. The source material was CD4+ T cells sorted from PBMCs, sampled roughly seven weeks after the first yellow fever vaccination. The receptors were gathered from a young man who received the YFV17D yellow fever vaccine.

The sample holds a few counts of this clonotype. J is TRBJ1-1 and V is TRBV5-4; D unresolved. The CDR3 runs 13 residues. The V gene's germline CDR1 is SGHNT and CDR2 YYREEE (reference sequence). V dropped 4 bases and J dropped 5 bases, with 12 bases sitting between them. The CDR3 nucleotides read TGTGCCAGCAGCGTTCAGGAGGGAACTGAAGCTTTCTTT. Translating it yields CASSVQEGTEAFF.

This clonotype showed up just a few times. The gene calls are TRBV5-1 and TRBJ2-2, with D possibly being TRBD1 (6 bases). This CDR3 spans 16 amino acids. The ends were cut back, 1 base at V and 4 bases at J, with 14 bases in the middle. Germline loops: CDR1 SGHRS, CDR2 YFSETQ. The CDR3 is CASSLLSGVPTGELFF. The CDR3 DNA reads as TGCGCCAGCAGCTTGCTCTCAGGGGTGCCCACCGGGGAGCTGTTTTTT. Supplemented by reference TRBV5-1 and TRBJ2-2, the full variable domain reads KAGVTQTPRYLIKTRGQQVTLSCSPISGHRSVSWYQQTPGQGLQFLFEYFSETQRNKGNFPGRFSGRQFSNSRSEMNVSTLELGDSALYLCASSLLSGVPTGELFFGEGSRLTVL.